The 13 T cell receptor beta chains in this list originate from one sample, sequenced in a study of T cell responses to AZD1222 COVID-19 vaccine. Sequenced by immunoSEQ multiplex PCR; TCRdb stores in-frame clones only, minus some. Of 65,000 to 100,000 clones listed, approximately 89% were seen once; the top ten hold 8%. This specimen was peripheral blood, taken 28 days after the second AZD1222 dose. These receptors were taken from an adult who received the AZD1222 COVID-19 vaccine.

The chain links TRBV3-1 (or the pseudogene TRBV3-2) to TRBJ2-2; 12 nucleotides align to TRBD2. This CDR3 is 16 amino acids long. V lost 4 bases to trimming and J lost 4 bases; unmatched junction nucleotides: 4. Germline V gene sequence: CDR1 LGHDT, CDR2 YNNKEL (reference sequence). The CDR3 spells CASSLGLAGITGELFF. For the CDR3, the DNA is TGTGCCAGCAGCCTGGGACTAGCGGGTATCACCGGGGAGCTGTTTTTT.

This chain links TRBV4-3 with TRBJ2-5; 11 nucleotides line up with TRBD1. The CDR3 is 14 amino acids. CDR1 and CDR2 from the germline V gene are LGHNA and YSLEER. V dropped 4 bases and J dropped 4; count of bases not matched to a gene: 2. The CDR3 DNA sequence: TGCGCCAGCAGCCGGGGACAGGGGGGAGAGACCCAGTACTTC. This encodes CASSRGQGGETQYF.

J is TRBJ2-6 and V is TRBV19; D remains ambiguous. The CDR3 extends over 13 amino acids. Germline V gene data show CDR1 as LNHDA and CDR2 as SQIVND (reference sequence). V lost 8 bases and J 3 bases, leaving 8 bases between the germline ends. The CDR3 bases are TGTGCCAGTTGGACGAGTGGGGCCAACGTCCTGACTTTC. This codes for CASWTSGANVLTF. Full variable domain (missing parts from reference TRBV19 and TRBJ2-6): DGGITQSPKYLFRKEGQNVTLSCEQNLNHDAMYWYRQDPGQGLRLIYYSQIVNDFQKGDIAEGYSVSREKKESFPLTVTSAQKNPTAFYLCASWTSGANVLTFGAGSRLTVL.

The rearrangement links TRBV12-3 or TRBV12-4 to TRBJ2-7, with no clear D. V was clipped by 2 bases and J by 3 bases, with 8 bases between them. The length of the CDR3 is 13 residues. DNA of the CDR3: TGTGCCAGCAGTTTACAGGAGAACTACGAGCAGTACTTC. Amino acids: CASSLQENYEQYF.

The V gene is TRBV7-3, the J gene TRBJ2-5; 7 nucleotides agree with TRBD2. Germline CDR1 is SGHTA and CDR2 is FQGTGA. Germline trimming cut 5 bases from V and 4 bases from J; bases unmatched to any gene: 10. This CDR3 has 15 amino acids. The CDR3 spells CASSQRGRAGETQYF. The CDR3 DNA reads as TGTGCCAGCAGCCAGAGAGGGAGGGCTGGAGAGACCCAGTACTTC. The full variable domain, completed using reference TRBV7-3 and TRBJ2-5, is GAGVSQTPSNKVTEKGKYVELRCDPISGHTALYWYRQSLGQGPEFLIYFQGTGAADDSGLPNDRFFAVRPEGSVSTLKIQRTERGDSAVYLCASSQRGRAGETQYFGPGTRLLVL.

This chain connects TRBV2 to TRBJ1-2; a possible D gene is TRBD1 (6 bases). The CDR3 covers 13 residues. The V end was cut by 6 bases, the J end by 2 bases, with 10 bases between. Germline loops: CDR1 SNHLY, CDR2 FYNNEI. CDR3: CASSFGQNYGYTF. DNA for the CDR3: TGTGCCAGCAGCTTTGGACAGAACTATGGCTACACCTTC.

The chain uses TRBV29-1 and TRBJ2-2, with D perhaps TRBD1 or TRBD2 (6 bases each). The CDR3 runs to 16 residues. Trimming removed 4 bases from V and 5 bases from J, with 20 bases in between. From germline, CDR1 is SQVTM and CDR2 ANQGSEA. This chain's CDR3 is CSVGGSPGARTGELFF. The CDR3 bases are TGCAGCGTTGGGGGTTCACCGGGGGCGCGGACCGGGGAGCTGTTTTTT.

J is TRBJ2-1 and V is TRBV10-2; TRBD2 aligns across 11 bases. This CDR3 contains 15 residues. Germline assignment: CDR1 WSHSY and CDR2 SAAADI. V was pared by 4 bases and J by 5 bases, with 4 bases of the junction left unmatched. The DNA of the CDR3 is TGCGCCAGCAGTGCGGGACTAGCGGCTAACAATGAGCAGTTCTTC. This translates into CASSAGLAANNEQFF.

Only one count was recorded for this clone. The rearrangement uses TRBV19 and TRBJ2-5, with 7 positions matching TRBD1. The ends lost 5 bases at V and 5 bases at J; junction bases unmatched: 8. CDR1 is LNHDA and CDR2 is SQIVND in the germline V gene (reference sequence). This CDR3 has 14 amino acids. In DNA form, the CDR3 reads TGTGCCAGTAGTCCATACAGGGGTTCGGAGACCCAGTACTTC. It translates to CASSPYRGSETQYF.

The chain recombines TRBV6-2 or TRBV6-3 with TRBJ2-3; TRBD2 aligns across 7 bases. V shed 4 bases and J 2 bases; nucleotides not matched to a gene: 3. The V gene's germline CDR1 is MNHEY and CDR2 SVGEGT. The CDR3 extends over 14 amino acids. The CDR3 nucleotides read TGTGCCAGCAGTTTAACTAGCGCCACAGATACGCAGTATTTT. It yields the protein CASSLTSATDTQYF.

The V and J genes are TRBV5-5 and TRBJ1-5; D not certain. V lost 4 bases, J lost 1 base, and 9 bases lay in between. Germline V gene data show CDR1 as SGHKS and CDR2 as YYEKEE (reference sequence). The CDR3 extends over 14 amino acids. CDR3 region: CASSPATSNQPQHF. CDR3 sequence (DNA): TGTGCCAGCAGCCCAGCGACAAGCAATCAGCCCCAGCATTTT.

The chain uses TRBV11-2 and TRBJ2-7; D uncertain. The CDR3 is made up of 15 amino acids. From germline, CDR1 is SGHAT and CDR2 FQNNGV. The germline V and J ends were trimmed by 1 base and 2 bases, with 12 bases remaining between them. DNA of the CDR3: TGTGCCAGCAGCTTAGGATCCACGGTAACCTACGAGCAGTACTTC. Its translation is CASSLGSTVTYEQYF.

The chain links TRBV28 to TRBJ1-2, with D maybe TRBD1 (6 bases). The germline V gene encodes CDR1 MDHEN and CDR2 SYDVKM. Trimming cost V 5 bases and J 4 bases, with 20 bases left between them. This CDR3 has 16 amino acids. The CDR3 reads CASSVSTGFRSYGYTF. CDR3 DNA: TGTGCCAGCAGTGTATCTACAGGGTTCCGAAGCTATGGCTACACCTTC.